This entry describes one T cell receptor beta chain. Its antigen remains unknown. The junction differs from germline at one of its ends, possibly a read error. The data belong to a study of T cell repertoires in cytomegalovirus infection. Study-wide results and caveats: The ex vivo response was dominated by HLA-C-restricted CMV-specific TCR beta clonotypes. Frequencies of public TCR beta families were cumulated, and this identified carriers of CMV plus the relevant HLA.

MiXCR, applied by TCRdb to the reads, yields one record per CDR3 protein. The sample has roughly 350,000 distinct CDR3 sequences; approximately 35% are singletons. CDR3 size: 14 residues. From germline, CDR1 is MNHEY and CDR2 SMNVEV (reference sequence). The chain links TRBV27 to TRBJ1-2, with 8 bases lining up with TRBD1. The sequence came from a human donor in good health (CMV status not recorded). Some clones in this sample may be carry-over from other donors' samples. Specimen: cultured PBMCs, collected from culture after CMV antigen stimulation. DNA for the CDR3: TGTGCCAGCAGTTCCCTTTGGACAGGGCAAGGCTACATCTTC. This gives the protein CASSSLWTGQGYIF.